The 27 T cell receptor beta chains below all came from one sample that was sequenced in a study of blood T cell repertoires in COVID-19. Clones were sequenced by immunoSEQ multiplex PCR, and TCRdb holds only the in-frame ones, with some missing. The table includes 110,000 to 150,000 clones, around 79% detected once. Specimen: peripheral blood. The receptors come from a man aged 45 to 65 with active or convalescent COVID-19.

This chain joins TRBV27 and TRBJ1-4, with 9 bases fitting TRBD1. There are 15 residues in the CDR3. The junction had 3 bases not matched to a gene; V was cut back by 0 bases and J by 7 bases. Germline-derived CDR1 and CDR2 are MNHEY and SMNVEV (reference sequence). The chain's CDR3 is CASSLSGTGLEKLFF. The CDR3 DNA sequence: TGTGCCAGCAGTTTATCCGGGACAGGGCTTGAAAAACTGTTTTTT.

The rearrangement uses TRBV2 and TRBJ2-1; TRBD2 agrees at 12 bases. The V gene end was trimmed by 4 bases and the J gene end by 3 bases; junction bases not matched to a gene: 4. This CDR3 has 16 residues. The germline V gene encodes CDR1 SNHLY and CDR2 FYNNEI. This CDR3 is CASSGTSGTIYNEQFF. The CDR3 DNA reads as TGTGCCAGCAGTGGGACTAGCGGGACGATCTACAATGAGCAGTTCTTC.

This clone was seen a single time. V usage is TRBV3-1 (or the pseudogene TRBV3-2) and J usage is TRBJ2-5, with a tentative D call TRBD2 (5 bases). CDR3 size: 12 residues. The V end was cut by 4 bases, the J end by 5 bases, with 8 bases between. The germline CDR1 and CDR2 sequences are LGHDT and YNNKEL (reference sequence). Here the CDR3 reads CASSPSRETQYF. The CDR3 nucleotides read TGTGCCAGCAGCCCTAGCCGGGAGACCCAGTACTTC.

This chain joins TRBV4-2 and TRBJ1-5, with 7 bases matching TRBD1. This CDR3 has 14 residues. Germline V gene data show CDR1 as LGHNA and CDR2 as YNFKEQ. Trimming took 1 base from V and 9 from J; bases not matched to a gene: 6. The DNA of the CDR3 is TGTGCCAGCAGCCAAGGGACAGGCCATCGGCCCCAGCATTTT. This translates into CASSQGTGHRPQHF.

The table lists this clone with a count of one. This rearrangement joins TRBV5-1 to TRBJ2-4; 9 bases map to TRBD1. The CDR3 has 16 amino acids. Germline CDR1 and CDR2: SGHRS and YFSETQ. Trimming removed 4 bases from V and 0 bases from J; junction bases left unmatched: 5. In nucleotides, the CDR3 is TGCGCCAGCAGCCTCGGACAGGGGTTAGCCAAAAACATTCAGTACTTC. Amino acids: CASSLGQGLAKNIQYF.

This chain joins TRBV5-1 and TRBJ2-1; 7 bases map to TRBD2. Trimming took 0 bases from V and 8 from J; bases not matched to a gene: 8. Germline values: CDR1 SGHRS, CDR2 YFSETQ. The CDR3 is made up of 15 amino acids. CDR3 coding DNA: TGCGCCAGCAGCTTGGCCGGCGGGAGACGGGATGAGCAGTTCTTC. This translates into CASSLAGGRRDEQFF.

The rearrangement uses TRBV24-1 and TRBJ2-2; D gene ambiguous. Trimming stripped 4 bases from V and 0 bases from J, with 5 bases between. Germline assignment: CDR1 KGHDR and CDR2 SFDVKD. This CDR3 region has 14 residues. The CDR3 sequence: CATSDGANTGELFF. In DNA form, the CDR3 reads TGTGCCACCAGTGACGGTGCGAACACCGGGGAGCTGTTTTTT.

This clone has more than one count but fewer than ten. This rearrangement joins TRBV10-3 to TRBJ1-1, with D perhaps TRBD1 (6 bases). Looked up from germline, CDR1 is ENHRY and CDR2 is SYGVKD. Between the trimmed V and J ends, which lost 3 bases and 0 bases, there was a span of 17 bases. The CDR3 runs 17 residues. The CDR3 DNA reads TGTGCCATCAGTGAAAGTTCGGTGGCAGGGGTGAACACTGAAGCTTTCTTT. It yields the protein CAISESSVAGVNTEAFF.

In DNA, the CDR3 is TGTGCCAGCAGCTCGGGGGGGGCGTACGAGCAGTACTTC. Protein: CASSSGGAYEQYF. The chain links TRBV14 to TRBJ2-7; TRBD2 aligns across 8 bases. CDR3 length: 13 residues. V was pared by 5 bases and J by 4 bases, with 4 bases of the junction left unmatched. Germline V lookup: CDR1 SGHDN, CDR2 FVKESK.

This clone turned up a few times. The V and J genes are TRBV11-1 and TRBJ2-7; possible D gene TRBD2, 6 bases. CDR1 SGHAT and CDR2 FQDESV come from the germline V gene (reference sequence). V lost 2 bases and J lost 6, with 14 bases in between. The CDR3 has 14 amino acids. CDR3 loop: CASSLTQEGGEQYF. As DNA, the CDR3 is TGTGCCAGCAGCTTAACCCAGGAGGGAGGCGAGCAGTACTTC.

The chain employs TRBV2 and TRBJ2-3; the D gene is possibly TRBD1 (6 bases). Germline CDR1 is SNHLY and CDR2 is FYNNEI. The CDR3 is made up of 15 amino acids. The V gene lost 7 bases and the J gene lost 2 bases, with 16 bases spanning the gap. The CDR3 loop reads CASTRTVPPTDTQYF. CDR3 nucleotides: TGTGCCAGCACGAGGACAGTCCCCCCCACAGATACGCAGTATTTT.

J is TRBJ1-2 and V is TRBV28; 8 bases agree with TRBD1. The junction had 7 bases not matched to a gene; V was cut back by 6 bases and J by 7 bases. The CDR3 has 13 residues. The germline gives CDR1 MDHEN, CDR2 SYDVKM. CDR3 coding DNA: TGTGCCAGCAGGGCCAGGGGGCGGTCTGGCTACACCTTC. Amino acids: CASRARGRSGYTF.

In its sample, this clone was seen once. The genes are TRBV6-5 and TRBJ2-7; 9 nucleotides match TRBD1. This CDR3 comprises 15 residues. The V and J ends lost 6 bases and 2 bases, in that order; junction bases with no gene match: 8. Germline V gene lookup returns CDR1 MNHEY and CDR2 SVGAGI. The CDR3 region is CASRRPGTGTYEQYF. The CDR3 DNA follows: TGTGCCAGCAGAAGACCCGGGACAGGGACCTACGAGCAGTACTTC.

The CDR3 protein is CAWSVLQGRETQYF. CDR3 DNA: TGTGCCTGGAGTGTTCTACAGGGGAGAGAGACCCAGTACTTC. The V and J genes are TRBV30 and TRBJ2-5; 7 bases align to TRBD1. CDR1 GTSNPN and CDR2 SVGIG come from the germline V gene (reference sequence). This CDR3 is 14 amino acids long. The V and J ends lost 0 bases and 4 bases, in that order; junction bases with no gene match: 5.

Only a few counts were recorded for this clone. The chain recombines TRBV7-9 with TRBJ1-4; the match to TRBD1 covers 8 bases. Germline CDR1 and CDR2: SEHNR and FQNEAQ (reference sequence). Trimming at V came to 0 bases and at J to 7 bases, leaving 7 bases not matched to a gene. The CDR3 is made up of 16 amino acids. CDR3 bases: TGTGCCAGCAGCTTAGCCGGACAGGGCTCGGGTGAAAAACTGTTTTTT. This gives the protein CASSLAGQGSGEKLFF.

The chain has TRBV9 and TRBJ2-1; TRBD2 is a possible D gene (5 bases). Trimming stripped 6 bases from V and 13 bases from J, with 20 bases between. Germline loops: CDR1 SGDLS, CDR2 YYNGEE. CDR3 length: 13 amino acids. In nucleotides, the CDR3 is TGTGCCAGCACCACCGGGCGGGCGCCTCCCCAGTTCTTC. Amino acids: CASTTGRAPPQFF.

The chain recombines TRBV27 with TRBJ1-5, with a tentative D call TRBD1 (6 bases). CDR3 length: 16 residues. V was clipped by 2 bases and J by 5 bases, with 16 bases between them. Germline lookup yields CDR1 MNHEY and CDR2 SMNVEV (reference sequence). The CDR3 bases are TGTGCCAGCAGTTTAGTCCCCAGGGGCAGGTATCAGCCCCAGCATTTT. It translates to CASSLVPRGRYQPQHF.

This clone appeared once. V usage is TRBV9 and J usage is TRBJ1-2, with D tentatively TRBD1 (6 bases). Germline lookup yields CDR1 SGDLS and CDR2 YYNGEE. The CDR3 contains 14 residues. V was trimmed by 0 bases and J by 2 bases, leaving 8 bases between them. The CDR3 protein is CASSVDRANYGYTF. The CDR3 region has the DNA TGTGCCAGCAGCGTAGACAGGGCAAACTATGGCTACACCTTC.

This chain connects TRBV6-5 to TRBJ2-7; 8 bases fit TRBD2. CDR1 and CDR2 from the germline V gene are MNHEY and SVGAGI. CDR3 length: 14 residues. V was pared by 6 bases and J by 1 base, with 5 bases of the junction left unmatched. This CDR3 is CASRFSGTSYEQYF. The CDR3, as DNA: TGTGCCAGCAGATTTAGCGGGACTTCCTACGAGCAGTACTTC.

This clone was seen a few times. J is TRBJ2-3 and V is TRBV6-4; TRBD2 agrees at 9 bases. Trimming at V came to 4 bases and at J to 2 bases, leaving 4 bases not matched to a gene. Germline lookup yields CDR1 MRHNA and CDR2 SNTAGT. The CDR3 extends over 15 amino acids. The CDR3 here is CASSGTSGPTDTQYF. For the CDR3, the DNA is TGTGCCAGCAGTGGAACTAGCGGGCCCACAGATACGCAGTATTTT.

V and J are TRBV24-1 and TRBJ2-7; the match to TRBD2 covers 10 bases. CDR1 and CDR2 from the germline V gene are KGHDR and SFDVKD. This CDR3 contains 15 residues. V was clipped by 5 bases and J by 5 bases; unmatched bases: 8. Written as DNA, the CDR3 is TGTGCCACCAGTGCCCTAAGCGGGGGGGCTGACGAGCAGTACTTC. Its translation: CATSALSGGADEQYF.

The V call is TRBV19, the J call TRBJ1-6; TRBD1 aligns across 7 bases. Germline values: CDR1 LNHDA, CDR2 SQIVND (reference sequence). The ends lost 5 bases at V and 2 bases at J; junction bases unmatched: 6. This CDR3 contains 16 residues. CDR3 nucleotide sequence: TGTGCCAGTAGTGACCTCGGACAGGCCTATAATTCACCCCTCCACTTT. Residues: CASSDLGQAYNSPLHF.

As to this clone: One end of the junction does not line up with germline, which may come from a read error. The gene calls are TRBV28 and TRBJ1-6; D is unclear. Germline V CDR1 and CDR2: MDHEN, SYDVKM. This CDR3 contains 12 residues. The CDR3, as DNA: TGTGCCAGCAGTTTAGAAGAGGGCGGGGTAGGTTTT. Translated, it gives CASSLEEGGVGF.

This clone was counted only a few times. The V call is TRBV12-5, the J call TRBJ2-2; D ambiguous. V was trimmed by 6 bases and J by 3 bases, leaving 5 bases between them. The germline CDR1 and CDR2 sequences are LGHNT and FRNRAP. This CDR3 has 12 amino acids. CDR3 region: CASGRDTGELFF. The CDR3 DNA sequence: TGTGCTAGTGGCCGGGACACCGGGGAGCTGTTTTTT.

This clone occurred a few times. This sample includes further DNA sequences coding for the same CDR3. V usage is TRBV5-6 and J usage is TRBJ1-2, with TRBD1 matching 10 bases. Germline V gives CDR1 SGHDT, CDR2 YYEEEE. The CDR3 is 14 residues long. The V segment lost 0 bases and the J segment 5 bases; nucleotides outside the gene matches: 1. CDR3 in amino acids: CASSLGTGGYGYTF. CDR3 bases: TGTGCCAGCAGCTTGGGGACAGGGGGATATGGCTACACCTTC.

The chain combines TRBV2 with TRBJ2-7, with D possibly TRBD1 on 5 matching bases. Germline V gives CDR1 SNHLY, CDR2 FYNNEI. The V end was cut by 7 bases, the J end by 2 bases, with 9 bases between. The CDR3 is 12 residues long. CDR3 DNA sequence: TGTGCCAGCAATCAGGGTACCTACGAGCAGTACTTC. Protein product: CASNQGTYEQYF.

The V and J genes are TRBV11-3 and TRBJ2-3; no firm D call. The germline gives CDR1 SGHNT, CDR2 YENEEA. Trimming cost V 0 bases and J 6 bases, with 7 bases left between them. This CDR3 is built from 13 residues. DNA of the CDR3: TGTGCCAGCAGCTTAGAATCCCTCGATACGCAGTATTTT. Amino acids: CASSLESLDTQYF.